The T cell receptor (beta chain) described here comes from a study of T cell repertoires in cytomegalovirus infection. TCRdb re-derived calls from the reads in MiXCR, one entry per CDR3 protein. The sample consists of 900,000 to 950,000 distinct CDR3 sequences, around 30% of them appearing once. This clonotype was picked up a small number of times. What it binds is unknown. This material consisted of cultured CD8+ T cells from PBMCs, taken from culture after CMV antigen stimulation. This receptor was obtained from a human donor in good health (CMV status not recorded). Some clones in this sample may be carry-over from other donors' samples.

The CDR3 sequence is CASRDIYTEAFF. The CDR3 coding sequence is TGTGCCAGCCGGGACATCTACACTGAAGCTTTCTTT. The rearrangement uses TRBV2 and TRBJ1-1; D is possibly TRBD1 (6 bases). The ends were cut back, 8 bases at V and 3 bases at J, with 10 bases in the middle. From germline, CDR1 is SNHLY and CDR2 FYNNEI. The CDR3 extends over 12 amino acids.